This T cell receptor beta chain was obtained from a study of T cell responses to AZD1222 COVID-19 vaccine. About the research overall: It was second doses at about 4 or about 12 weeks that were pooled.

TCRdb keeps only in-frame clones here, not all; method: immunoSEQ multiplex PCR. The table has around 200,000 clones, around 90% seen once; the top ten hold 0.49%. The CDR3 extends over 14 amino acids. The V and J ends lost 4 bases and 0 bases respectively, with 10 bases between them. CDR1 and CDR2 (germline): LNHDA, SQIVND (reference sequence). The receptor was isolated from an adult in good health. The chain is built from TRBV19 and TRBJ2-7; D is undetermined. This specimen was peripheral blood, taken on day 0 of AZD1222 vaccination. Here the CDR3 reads CASSTQSSSYEQYF. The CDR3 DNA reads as TGTGCCAGTAGTACGCAAAGCAGCTCCTACGAGCAGTACTTC.